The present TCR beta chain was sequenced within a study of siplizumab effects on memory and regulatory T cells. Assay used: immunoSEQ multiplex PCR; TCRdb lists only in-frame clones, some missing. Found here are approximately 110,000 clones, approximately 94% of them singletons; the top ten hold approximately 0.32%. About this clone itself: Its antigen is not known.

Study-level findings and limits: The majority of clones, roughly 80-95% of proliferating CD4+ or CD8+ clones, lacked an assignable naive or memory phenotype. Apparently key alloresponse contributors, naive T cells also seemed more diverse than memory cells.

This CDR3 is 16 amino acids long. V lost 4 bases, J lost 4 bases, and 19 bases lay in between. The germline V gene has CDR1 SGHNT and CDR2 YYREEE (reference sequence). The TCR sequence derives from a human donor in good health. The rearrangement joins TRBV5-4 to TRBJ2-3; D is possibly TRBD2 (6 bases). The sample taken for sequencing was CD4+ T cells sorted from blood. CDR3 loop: CASSLPVGGMADTQYF. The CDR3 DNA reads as TGTGCCAGCAGCCTTCCTGTTGGGGGGATGGCAGATACGCAGTATTTT.